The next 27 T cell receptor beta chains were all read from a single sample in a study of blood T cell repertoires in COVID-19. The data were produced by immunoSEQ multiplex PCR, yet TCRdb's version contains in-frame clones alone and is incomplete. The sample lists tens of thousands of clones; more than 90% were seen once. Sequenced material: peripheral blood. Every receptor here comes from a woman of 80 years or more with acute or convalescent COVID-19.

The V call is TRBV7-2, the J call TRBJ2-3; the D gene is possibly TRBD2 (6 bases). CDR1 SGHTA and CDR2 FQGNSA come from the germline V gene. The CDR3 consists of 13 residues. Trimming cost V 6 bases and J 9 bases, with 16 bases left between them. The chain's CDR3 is CASSPGTYKTQYF. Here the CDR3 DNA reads TGTGCCAGCAGTCCCGGGACTTATAAAACGCAGTATTTT.

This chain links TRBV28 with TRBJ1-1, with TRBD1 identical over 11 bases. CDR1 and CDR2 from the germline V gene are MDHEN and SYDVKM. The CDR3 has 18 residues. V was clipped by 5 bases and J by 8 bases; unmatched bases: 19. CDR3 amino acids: CASSQPGQGVWGLKEAFF. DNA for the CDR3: TGTGCCAGCAGTCAACCGGGACAGGGGGTGTGGGGCCTGAAAGAAGCTTTCTTT.

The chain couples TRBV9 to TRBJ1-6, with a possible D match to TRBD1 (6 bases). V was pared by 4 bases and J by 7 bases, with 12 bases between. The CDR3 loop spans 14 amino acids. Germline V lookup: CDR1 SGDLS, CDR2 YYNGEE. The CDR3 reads CASSTTGRNSPLHF. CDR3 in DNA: TGTGCCAGCAGCACTACAGGGCGGAATTCACCCCTCCACTTT.

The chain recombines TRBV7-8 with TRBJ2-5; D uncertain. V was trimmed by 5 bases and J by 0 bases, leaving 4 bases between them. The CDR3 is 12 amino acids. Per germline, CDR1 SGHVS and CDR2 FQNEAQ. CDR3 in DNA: TGTGCCAGCAGCCCCAACCAAGAGACCCAGTACTTC. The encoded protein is CASSPNQETQYF.

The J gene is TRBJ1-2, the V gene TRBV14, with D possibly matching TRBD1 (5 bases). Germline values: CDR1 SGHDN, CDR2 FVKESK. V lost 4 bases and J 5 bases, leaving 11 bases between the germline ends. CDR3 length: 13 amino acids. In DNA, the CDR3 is TGTGCCAGCAGCCCTCCGGGGGGATATGGCTACACCTTC. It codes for CASSPPGGYGYTF.

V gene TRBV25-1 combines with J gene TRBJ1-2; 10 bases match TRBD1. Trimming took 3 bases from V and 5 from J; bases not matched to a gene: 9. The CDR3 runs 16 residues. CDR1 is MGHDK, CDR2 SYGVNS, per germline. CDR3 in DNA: TGTGCCAGCAGTGATCCCGGGACAGGGGTGATGTATGGCTACACCTTC. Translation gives CASSDPGTGVMYGYTF.

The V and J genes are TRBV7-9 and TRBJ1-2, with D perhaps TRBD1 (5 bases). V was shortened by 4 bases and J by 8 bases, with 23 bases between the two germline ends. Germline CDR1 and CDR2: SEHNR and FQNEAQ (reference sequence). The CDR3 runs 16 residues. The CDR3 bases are TGTGCCAGCAGCTCCCCCCGGTCCGGGACTCAAGGGGGCTACACCTTC. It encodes CASSSPRSGTQGGYTF.

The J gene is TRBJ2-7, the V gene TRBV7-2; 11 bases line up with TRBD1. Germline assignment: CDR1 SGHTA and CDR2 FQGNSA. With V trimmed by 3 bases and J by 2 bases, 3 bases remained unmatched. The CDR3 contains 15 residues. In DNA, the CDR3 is TGTGCCAGCAGCTTTGGGACAGGGGGTACCTACGAGCAGTACTTC. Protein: CASSFGTGGTYEQYF. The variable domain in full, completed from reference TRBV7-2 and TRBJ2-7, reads GAGVSQSPSNKVTEKGKDVELRCDPISGHTALYWYRQSLGQGLEFLIYFQGNSAPDKSGLPSDRFSAERTGGSVSTLTIQRTQQEDSAVYLCASSFGTGGTYEQYFGPGTRLTVT.

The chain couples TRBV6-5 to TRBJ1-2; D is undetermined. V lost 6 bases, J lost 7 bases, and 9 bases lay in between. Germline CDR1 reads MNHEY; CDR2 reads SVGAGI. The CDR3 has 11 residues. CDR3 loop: CASRSNSGYTF. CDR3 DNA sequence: TGTGCCAGCAGATCAAATAGTGGCTACACCTTC.

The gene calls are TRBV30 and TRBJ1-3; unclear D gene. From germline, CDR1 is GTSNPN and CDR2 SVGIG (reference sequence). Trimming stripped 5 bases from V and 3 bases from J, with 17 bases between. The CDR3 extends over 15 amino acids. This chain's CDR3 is CAWGREGYNGNTIYF. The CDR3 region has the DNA TGTGCCTGGGGGAGGGAGGGATACAATGGAAACACCATATATTTT. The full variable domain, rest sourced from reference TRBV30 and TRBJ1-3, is SQTIHQWPATLVQPVGSPLSLECTVEGTSNPNLYWYRQAAGRGLQLLFYSVGIGQISSEVPQNLSASRPQDRQFILSSKKLLLSDSGFYLCAWGREGYNGNTIYFGEGSWLTVV.

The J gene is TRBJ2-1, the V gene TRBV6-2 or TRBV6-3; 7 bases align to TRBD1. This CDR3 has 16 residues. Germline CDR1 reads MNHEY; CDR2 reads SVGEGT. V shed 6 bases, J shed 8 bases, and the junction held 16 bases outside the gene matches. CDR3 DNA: TGTGCCAGCAGCCCCTTCAACAGGGGTACTTGGCATGAGCAGTTCTTC. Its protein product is CASSPFNRGTWHEQFF.

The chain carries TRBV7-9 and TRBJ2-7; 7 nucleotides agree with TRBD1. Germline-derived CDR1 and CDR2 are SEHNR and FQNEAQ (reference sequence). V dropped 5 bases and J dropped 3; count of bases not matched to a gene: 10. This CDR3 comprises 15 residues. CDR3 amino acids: CASSHDRASLYEQYF. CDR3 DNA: TGTGCCAGCAGCCATGACAGGGCCTCGCTCTACGAGCAGTACTTC.

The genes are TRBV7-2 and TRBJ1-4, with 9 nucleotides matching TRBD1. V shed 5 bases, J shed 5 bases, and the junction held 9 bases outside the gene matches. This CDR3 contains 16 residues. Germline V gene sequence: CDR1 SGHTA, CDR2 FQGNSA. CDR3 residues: CASSPGQGRGNEKLFF. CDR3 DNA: TGTGCCAGCAGCCCGGGACAGGGTCGTGGGAATGAAAAACTGTTTTTT.

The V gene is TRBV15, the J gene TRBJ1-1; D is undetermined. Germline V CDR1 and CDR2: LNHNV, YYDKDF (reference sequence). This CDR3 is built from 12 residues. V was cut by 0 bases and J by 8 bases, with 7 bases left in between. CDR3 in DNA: TGTGCCACCAGCAGAGATCGCAGGGAAGCTTTCTTT. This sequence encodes CATSRDRREAFF.

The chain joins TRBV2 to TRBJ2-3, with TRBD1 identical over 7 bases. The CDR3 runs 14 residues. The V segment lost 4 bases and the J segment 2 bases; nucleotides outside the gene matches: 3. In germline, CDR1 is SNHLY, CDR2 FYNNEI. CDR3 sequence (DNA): TGTGCCAGCAGTGGACAGGGATTCACAGATACGCAGTATTTT. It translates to CASSGQGFTDTQYF.

Written as DNA, the CDR3 is TGCGCCAGCAGTCATCAGGGAGAGACCCAGTACTTC. Translated: CASSHQGETQYF. V is TRBV23-1 and J is TRBJ2-5; D is possibly TRBD1 (5 bases). TRBV23-1 is an open reading frame, and its role is uncertain. The CDR3 runs to 12 residues. V lost 3 bases, J lost 4 bases, and 6 bases lay in between.

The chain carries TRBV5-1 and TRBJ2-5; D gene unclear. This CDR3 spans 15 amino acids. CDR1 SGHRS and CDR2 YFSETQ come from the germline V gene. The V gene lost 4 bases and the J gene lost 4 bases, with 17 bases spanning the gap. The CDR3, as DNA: TGCGCCAGCAGCCCCGGCGGTCCAGCAAGAGAGACCCAGTACTTC. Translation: CASSPGGPARETQYF.

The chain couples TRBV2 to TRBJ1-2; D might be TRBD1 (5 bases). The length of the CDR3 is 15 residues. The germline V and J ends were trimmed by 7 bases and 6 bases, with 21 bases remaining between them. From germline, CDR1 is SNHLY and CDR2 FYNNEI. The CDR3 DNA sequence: TGTGCCAGCACAGGTCCGGGGAGGGGAGGGCATGGCTACACCTTC. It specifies CASTGPGRGGHGYTF.

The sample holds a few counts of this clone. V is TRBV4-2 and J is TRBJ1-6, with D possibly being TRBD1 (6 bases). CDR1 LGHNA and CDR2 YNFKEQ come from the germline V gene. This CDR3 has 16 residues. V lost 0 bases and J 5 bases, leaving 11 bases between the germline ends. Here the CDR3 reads CASSQELRTDNSPLHF. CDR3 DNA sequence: TGTGCCAGCAGCCAAGAGCTCAGGACAGATAATTCACCCCTCCACTTT.

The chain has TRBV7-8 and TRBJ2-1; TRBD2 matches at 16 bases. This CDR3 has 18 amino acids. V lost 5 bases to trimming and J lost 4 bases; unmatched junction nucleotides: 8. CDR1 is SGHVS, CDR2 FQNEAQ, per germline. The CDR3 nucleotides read TGTGCCAGCAGCCGCGGGACTAGCGGGGGGGTAGGGTACAATGAGCAGTTCTTC. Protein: CASSRGTSGGVGYNEQFF.

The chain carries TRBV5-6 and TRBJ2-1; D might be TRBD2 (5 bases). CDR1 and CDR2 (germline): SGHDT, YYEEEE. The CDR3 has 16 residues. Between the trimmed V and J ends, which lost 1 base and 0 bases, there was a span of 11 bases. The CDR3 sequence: CASSLLWESSYNEQFF. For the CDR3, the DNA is TGTGCCAGCAGCTTGTTGTGGGAGAGCTCCTACAATGAGCAGTTCTTC. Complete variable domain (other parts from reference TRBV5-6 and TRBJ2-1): DAGVTQSPTHLIKTRGQQVTLRCSPKSGHDTVSWYQQALGQGPQFIFQYYEEEERQRGNFPDRFSGHQFPNYSSELNVNALLLGDSALYLCASSLLWESSYNEQFFGPGTRLTVL.

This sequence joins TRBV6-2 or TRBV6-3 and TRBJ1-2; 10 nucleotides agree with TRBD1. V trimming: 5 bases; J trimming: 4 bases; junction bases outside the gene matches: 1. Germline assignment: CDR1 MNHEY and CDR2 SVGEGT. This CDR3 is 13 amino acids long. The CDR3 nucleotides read TGTGCCAGCAGTAGGACAGGGGGCTATGGCTACACCTTC. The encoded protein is CASSRTGGYGYTF.

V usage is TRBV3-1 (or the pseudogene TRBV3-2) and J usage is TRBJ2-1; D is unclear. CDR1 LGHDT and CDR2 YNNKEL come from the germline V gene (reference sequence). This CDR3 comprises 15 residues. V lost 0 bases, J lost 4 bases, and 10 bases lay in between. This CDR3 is CASSQDSTPYNEQFF. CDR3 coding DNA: TGTGCCAGCAGCCAAGATAGCACCCCGTACAATGAGCAGTTCTTC.

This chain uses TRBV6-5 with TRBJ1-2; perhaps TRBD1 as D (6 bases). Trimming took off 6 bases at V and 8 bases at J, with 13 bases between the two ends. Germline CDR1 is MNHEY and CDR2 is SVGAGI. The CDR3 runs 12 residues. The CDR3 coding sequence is TGTGCCAGCAGCGGGGACAAGCTAGGCTACACCTTC. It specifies CASSGDKLGYTF.

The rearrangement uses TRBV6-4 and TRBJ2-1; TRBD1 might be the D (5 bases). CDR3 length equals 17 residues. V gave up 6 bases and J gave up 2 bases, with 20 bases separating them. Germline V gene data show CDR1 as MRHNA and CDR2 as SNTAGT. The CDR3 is CASRRDSRVGTYNEQFF. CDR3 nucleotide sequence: TGTGCCAGCAGACGAGACAGCAGGGTGGGAACCTACAATGAGCAGTTCTTC.

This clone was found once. The CDR3 DNA reads TGCGCCAGCAGCTCTTCCAGGGAAAGCCAGAACACTGAAGCTTTCTTT. This translates into CASSSSRESQNTEAFF. The rearrangement joins TRBV5-1 to TRBJ1-1; maybe TRBD1 (5 bases). The V gene lost 3 bases and the J gene lost 1 base, with 16 bases spanning the gap. Germline values: CDR1 SGHRS, CDR2 YFSETQ. CDR3 length: 16 residues.

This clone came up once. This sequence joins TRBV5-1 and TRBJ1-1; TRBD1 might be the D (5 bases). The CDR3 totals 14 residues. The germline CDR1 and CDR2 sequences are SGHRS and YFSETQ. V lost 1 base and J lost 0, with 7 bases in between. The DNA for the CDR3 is TGCGCCAGCAGCTTGCCAGGGATGAACACTGAAGCTTTCTTT. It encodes CASSLPGMNTEAFF.